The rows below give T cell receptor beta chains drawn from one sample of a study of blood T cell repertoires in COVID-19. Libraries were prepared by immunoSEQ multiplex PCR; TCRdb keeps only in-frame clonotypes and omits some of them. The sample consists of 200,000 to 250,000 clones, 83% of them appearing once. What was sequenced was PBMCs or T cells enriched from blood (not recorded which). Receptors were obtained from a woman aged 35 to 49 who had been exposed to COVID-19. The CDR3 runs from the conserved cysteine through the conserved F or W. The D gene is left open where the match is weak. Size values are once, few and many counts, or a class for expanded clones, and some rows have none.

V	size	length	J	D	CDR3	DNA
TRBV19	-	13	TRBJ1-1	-	CASSIAPSSEAFF	TGTGCCAGTAGTATAGCCCCCAGTTCTGAAGCTTTCTTT
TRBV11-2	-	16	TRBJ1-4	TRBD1	CASSIDRGRANEKLFF	TGTGCCAGCAGCATAGACAGGGGGAGAGCTAATGAAAAACTGTTTTTT
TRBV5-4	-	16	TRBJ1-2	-	CASSPREERLGKGYTF	TGTGCCAGCAGCCCCAGAGAGGAACGGCTCGGGAAGGGCTACACCTTC
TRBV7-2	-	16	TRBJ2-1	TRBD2	CASSLARGGSYNEQFF	TGTGCCAGCAGCTTAGCGCGGGGGGGCAGTTACAATGAGCAGTTCTTC
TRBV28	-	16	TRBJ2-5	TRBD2	CASSSLAGVPEGTQYF	TGTGCCAGCAGTTCTCTAGCGGGGGTCCCCGAGGGGACCCAGTACTTC
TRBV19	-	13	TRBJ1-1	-	CASSPRLGGEAFF	TGTGCCAGTAGTCCACGACTCGGAGGGGAAGCTTTCTTT
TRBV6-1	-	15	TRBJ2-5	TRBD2	CASSARTSRGETQYF	TGTGCCAGCAGTGCTCGGACTAGTCGAGGGGAGACCCAGTACTTC
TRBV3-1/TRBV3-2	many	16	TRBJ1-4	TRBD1	CASSQGGTVANEKLFF	TGTGCCAGCAGCCAAGGAGGGACAGTTGCTAATGAAAAACTGTTTTTT
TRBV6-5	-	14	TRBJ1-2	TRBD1	CASSPHGQGRGYTF	TGTGCCAGCAGCCCACATGGACAGGGACGTGGCTACACCTTC
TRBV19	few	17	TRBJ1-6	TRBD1	CASTPRDRGSMGSPLHF	TGTGCCAGTACCCCACGGGACAGGGGGAGTATGGGTTCACCCCTCCACTTT
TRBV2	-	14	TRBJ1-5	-	CASSTRINNQPQHF	TGTGCCAGCAGTACCAGGATCAACAATCAGCCCCAGCATTTT
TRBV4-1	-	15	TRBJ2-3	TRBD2	CASSLTSGVADTQYF	TGCGCCAGCAGCCTTACTAGCGGGGTAGCAGATACGCAGTATTTT
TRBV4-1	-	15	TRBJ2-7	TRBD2	CASSQLAGEGYEQYF	TGCGCCAGCAGCCAACTAGCGGGGGAGGGCTACGAGCAGTACTTC
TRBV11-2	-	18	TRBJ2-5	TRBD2	CASGPFRGSGGAYETQYF	TGTGCCAGCGGGCCTTTCCGGGGTAGCGGGGGGGCTTATGAGACCCAGTACTTC
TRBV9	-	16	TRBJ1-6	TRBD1	CASSAQTGDNNSPLHF	TGTGCCAGCAGCGCCCAGACAGGGGACAATAATTCACCCCTCCACTTT
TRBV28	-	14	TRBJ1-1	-	CASSPGGWYTEAFF	TGTGCCAGCAGCCCGGGGGGGTGGTACACTGAAGCTTTCTTT
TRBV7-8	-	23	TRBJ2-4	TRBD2	CASSPRLAASLAGGPGAKNIQYF	TGTGCCAGCAGCCCCCGATTAGCGGCCTCACTAGCGGGGGGCCCCGGGGCCAAAAACATTCAGTACTTC
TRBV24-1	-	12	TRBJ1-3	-	CATSDSSNTIYF	TGTGCCACCAGTGATTCCTCAAACACCATATATTTT
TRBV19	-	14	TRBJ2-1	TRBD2	CASSLGLALNEQFF	TGTGCCAGTAGTCTCGGACTAGCGCTGAATGAGCAGTTCTTC
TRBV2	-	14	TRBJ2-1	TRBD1	CASSEGQGRNEQFF	TGTGCCAGCAGTGAAGGACAGGGGAGGAATGAGCAGTTCTTC
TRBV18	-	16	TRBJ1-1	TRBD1	CASSPNRGGVNTEAFF	TGTGCCAGCTCACCCAACAGGGGGGGGGTGAACACTGAAGCTTTCTTT
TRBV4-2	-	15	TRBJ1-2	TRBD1	CASSQISGTGGGYTF	TGTGCCAGCAGCCAAATATCCGGGACAGGGGGCGGCTACACCTTC
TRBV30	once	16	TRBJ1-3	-	CAWSLDTYNSGNTIYF	TGTGCCTGGAGTCTGGACACCTACAACTCTGGAAACACCATATATTTT
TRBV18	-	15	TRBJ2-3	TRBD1	CASSPGTGRSDTQYF	TGTGCCAGCTCACCAGGGACAGGGAGGTCAGATACGCAGTATTTT
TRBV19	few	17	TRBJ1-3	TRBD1	CASRTATRWDREDTIYF	TGTGCCAGTAGAACAGCGACCCGGTGGGACAGGGAAGACACCATATATTTT
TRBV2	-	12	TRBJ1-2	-	CASSGDSLGYTF	TGTGCCAGCAGTGGCGACAGCTTAGGCTACACCTTC
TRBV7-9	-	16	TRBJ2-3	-	CASSLTGISSTDTQYF	TGTGCCAGCAGCTTGACAGGTATCTCTAGCACAGATACGCAGTATTTT
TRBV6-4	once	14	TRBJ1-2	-	CASSDPLRGGGYTF	TGTGCCAGCAGTGATCCGCTCAGGGGTGGTGGCTACACCTTC
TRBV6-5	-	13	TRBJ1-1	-	CASSFQGDGEAFF	TGTGCCAGCAGTTTTCAAGGGGATGGTGAAGCTTTCTTT
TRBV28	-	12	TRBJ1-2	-	CASSSGDYGYTF	TGTGCCAGCAGTTCGGGGGACTATGGCTACACCTTC
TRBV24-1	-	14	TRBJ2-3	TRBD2	CATSGSGGAHTQYF	TGTGCCACCAGTGGTAGCGGGGGGGCTCATACGCAGTATTTT
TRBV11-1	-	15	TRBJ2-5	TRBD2	CASSHSGGAGETQYF	TGTGCCAGCAGCCATAGCGGGGGGGCTGGCGAGACCCAGTACTTC
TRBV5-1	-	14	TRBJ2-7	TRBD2	CASRLGLADYEQYF	TGCGCCAGCAGGTTGGGACTAGCAGACTACGAGCAGTACTTC
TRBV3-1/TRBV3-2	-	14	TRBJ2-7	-	CASSQEFSFYEQYF	TGTGCCAGCAGCCAAGAATTTAGTTTCTACGAGCAGTACTTC
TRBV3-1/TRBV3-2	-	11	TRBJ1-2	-	CASSPGGGYTF	TGTGCCAGCAGCCCCGGGGGTGGCTACACCTTC
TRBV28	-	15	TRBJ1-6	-	CASRGAGAYNSPLHF	TGTGCCAGCAGGGGAGCGGGGGCCTATAATTCACCCCTCCACTTT
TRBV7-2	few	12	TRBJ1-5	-	CASSFPDQPQHF	TGTGCCAGCAGCTTCCCGGATCAGCCCCAGCATTTT
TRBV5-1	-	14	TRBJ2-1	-	CASSSQTRWNEQFF	TGCGCCAGCAGCTCCCAAACCCGGTGGAATGAGCAGTTCTTC
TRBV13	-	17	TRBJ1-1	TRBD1	CASSLVPGQGMVDEAFF	TGTGCCAGCAGCTTAGTCCCCGGACAGGGTATGGTCGATGAAGCTTTCTTT
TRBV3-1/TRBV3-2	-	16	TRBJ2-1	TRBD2	CASSQSGTSGYNEQFF	TGTGCCAGCAGCCAATCGGGGACTAGCGGGTACAATGAGCAGTTCTTC
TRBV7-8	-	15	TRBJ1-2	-	CASSLRDTPVYGYTF	TGTGCCAGCAGCCTTCGGGACACTCCTGTCTATGGCTACACCTTC
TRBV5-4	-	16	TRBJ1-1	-	CASSSARQTINTEAFF	TGTGCCAGCAGCTCCGCCCGGCAGACAATTAACACTGAAGCTTTCTTT
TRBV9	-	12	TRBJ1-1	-	CASSGEGTEAFF	TGTGCCAGCAGCGGAGAGGGCACTGAAGCTTTCTTT
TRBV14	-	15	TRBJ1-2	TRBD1	CASRAGQGVNYGYTF	TGTGCCAGCAGGGCAGGACAGGGAGTCAACTATGGCTACACCTTC
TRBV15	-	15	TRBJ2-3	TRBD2	CATGYSGGAADTQYF	TGTGCCACCGGCTATAGCGGGGGGGCTGCAGATACGCAGTATTTT
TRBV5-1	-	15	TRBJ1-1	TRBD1	CASSSRQGTNTEAFF	TGCGCCAGCAGCTCTAGACAGGGAACGAACACTGAAGCTTTCTTT
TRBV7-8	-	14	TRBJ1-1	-	CASSFSSHRQEAFF	TGTGCCAGCAGCTTCAGCAGTCATAGACAGGAAGCTTTCTTT
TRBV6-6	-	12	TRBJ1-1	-	CASSPLNTEAFF	TGTGCCAGCAGCCCATTGAACACTGAAGCTTTCTTT
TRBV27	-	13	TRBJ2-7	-	CASSPTRTGGEYF	TGTGCCAGCAGTCCGACGAGAACTGGAGGGGAGTACTTC
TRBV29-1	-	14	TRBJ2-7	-	CSVRTGTSYVEQYF	TGCAGCGTCCGGACCGGGACAAGTTACGTGGAGCAGTACTTC
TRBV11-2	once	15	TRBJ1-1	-	CASSWQGGSNTEAFF	TGTGCCAGCAGCTGGCAGGGTGGGTCCAACACTGAAGCTTTCTTT
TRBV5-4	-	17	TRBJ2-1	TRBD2	CASSPRGRGSDYNEQFF	TGTGCCAGCAGCCCGCGGGGGAGAGGGAGTGACTACAATGAGCAGTTCTTC